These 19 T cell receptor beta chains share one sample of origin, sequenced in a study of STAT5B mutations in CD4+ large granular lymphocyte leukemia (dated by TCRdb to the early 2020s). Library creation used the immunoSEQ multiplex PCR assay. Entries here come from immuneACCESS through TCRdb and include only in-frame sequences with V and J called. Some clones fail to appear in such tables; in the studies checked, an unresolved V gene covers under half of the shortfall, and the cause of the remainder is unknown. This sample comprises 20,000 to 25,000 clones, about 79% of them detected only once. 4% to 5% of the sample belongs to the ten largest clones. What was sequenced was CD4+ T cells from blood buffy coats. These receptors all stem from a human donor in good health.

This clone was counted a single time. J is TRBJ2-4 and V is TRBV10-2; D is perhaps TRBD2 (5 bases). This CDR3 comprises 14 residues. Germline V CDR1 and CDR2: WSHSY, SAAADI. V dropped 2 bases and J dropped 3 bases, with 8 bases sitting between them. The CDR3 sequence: CASSEPGDKNIQYF. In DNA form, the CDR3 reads TGCGCCAGCAGTGAGCCCGGGGACAAAAACATTCAGTACTTC.

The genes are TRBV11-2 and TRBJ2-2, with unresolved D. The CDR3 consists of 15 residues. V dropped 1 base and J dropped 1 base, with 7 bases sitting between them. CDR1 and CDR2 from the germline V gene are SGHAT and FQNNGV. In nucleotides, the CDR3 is TGTGCCAGCAGCTTAGTTTTAGAGAACACCGGGGAGCTGTTTTTT. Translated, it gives CASSLVLENTGELFF.

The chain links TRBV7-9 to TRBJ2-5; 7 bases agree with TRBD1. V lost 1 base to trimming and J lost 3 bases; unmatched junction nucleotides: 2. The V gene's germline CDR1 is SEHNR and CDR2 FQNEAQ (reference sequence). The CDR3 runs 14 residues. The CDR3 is CASSLGGQKETQYF. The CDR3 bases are TGTGCCAGCAGCTTAGGGGGACAGAAAGAGACCCAGTACTTC.

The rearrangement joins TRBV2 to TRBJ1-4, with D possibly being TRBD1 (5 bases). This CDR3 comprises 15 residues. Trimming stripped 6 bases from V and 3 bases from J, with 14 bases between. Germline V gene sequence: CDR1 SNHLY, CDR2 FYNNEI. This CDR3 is CASRGEGLPNEKLFF. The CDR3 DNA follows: TGTGCCAGCAGAGGGGAGGGCCTACCTAATGAAAAACTGTTTTTT.

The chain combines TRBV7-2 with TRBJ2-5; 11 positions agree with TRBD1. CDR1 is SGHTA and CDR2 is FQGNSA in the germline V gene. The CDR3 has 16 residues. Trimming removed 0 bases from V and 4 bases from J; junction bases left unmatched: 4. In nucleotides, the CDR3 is TGTGCCAGCAGCTTAGCAGGACAGGGGGCGATAGAGACCCAGTACTTC. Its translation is CASSLAGQGAIETQYF.

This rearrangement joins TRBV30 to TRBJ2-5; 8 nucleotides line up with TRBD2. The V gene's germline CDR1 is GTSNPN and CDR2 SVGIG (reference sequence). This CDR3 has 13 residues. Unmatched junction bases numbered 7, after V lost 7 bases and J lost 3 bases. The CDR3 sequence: CAYALGLEETQYF. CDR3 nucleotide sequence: TGTGCCTACGCCTTGGGACTAGAAGAGACCCAGTACTTC.

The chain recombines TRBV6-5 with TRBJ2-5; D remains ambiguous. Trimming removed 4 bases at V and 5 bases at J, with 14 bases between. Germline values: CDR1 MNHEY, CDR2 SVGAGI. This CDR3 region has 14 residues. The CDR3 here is CASSWPLSGETQYF. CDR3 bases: TGTGCCAGCAGTTGGCCATTGAGTGGGGAGACCCAGTACTTC.

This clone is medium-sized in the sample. The CDR3: CAFMTGVNTEAFF. CDR3 nucleotides: TGTGCCTTTATGACGGGAGTAAACACTGAAGCTTTCTTT. This rearrangement joins TRBV30 to TRBJ1-1; D ambiguous. With 7 bases removed from V and 2 bases from J, the gap between germline ends came to 14 bases. Germline-derived CDR1 and CDR2 are GTSNPN and SVGIG (reference sequence). The CDR3 covers 13 residues.

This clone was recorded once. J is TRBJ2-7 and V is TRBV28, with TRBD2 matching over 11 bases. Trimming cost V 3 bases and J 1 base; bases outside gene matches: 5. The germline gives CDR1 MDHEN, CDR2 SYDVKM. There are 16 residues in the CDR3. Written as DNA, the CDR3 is TGTGCCAGCAGTTTTGGGGGACTAGCGGAGTCCTACGAGCAGTACTTC. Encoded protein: CASSFGGLAESYEQYF.

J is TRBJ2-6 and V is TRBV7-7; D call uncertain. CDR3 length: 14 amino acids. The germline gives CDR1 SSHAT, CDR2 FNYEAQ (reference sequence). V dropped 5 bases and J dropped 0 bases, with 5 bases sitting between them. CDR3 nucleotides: TGTGCCAGCAGCCCGGGCTCTGGGGCCAACGTCCTGACTTTC. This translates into CASSPGSGANVLTF. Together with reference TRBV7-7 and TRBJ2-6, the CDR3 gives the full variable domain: GAGVSQSPRYKVTKRGQDVTLRCDPISSHATLYWYQQALGQGPEFLTYFNYEAQPDKSGLPSDRFSAERPEGSISTLTIQRTEQRDSAMYRCASSPGSGANVLTFGAGSRLTVL.

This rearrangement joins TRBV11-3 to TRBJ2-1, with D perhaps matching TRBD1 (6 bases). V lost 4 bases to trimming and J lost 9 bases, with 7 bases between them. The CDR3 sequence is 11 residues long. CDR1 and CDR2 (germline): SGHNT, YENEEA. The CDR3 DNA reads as TGTGCCAGCAGCTCAGGGGTTGAGCAGTTCTTC. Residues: CASSSGVEQFF.

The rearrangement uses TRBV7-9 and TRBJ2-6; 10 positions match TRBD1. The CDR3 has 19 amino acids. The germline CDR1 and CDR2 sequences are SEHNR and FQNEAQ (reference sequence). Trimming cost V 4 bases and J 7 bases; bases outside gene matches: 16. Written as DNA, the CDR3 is TGTGCCAGCAGCTCACCGCCGGGACAGGGGAGACTAGGAGCCAACGTCCTGACTTTC. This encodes CASSSPPGQGRLGANVLTF.

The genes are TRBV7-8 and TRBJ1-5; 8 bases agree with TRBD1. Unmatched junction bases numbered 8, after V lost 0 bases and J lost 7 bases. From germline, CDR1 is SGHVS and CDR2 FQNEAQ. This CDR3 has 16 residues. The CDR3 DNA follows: TGTGCCAGCAGCTTAGCGCAGGGGGCATTAGGGCAGCCCCAGCATTTT. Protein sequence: CASSLAQGALGQPQHF. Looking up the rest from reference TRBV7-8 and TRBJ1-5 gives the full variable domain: GAGVSQSPRYKVAKRGQDVALRCDPISGHVSLFWYQQALGQGPEFLTYFQNEAQLDKSGLPSDRFFAERPEGSVSTLKIQRTQQEDSAVYLCASSLAQGALGQPQHFGDGTRLSIL.

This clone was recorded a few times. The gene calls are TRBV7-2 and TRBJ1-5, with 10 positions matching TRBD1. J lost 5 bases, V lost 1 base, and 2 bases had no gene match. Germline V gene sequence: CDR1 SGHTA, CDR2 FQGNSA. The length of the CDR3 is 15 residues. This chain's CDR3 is CASSLGDRGDQPQHF. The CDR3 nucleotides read TGTGCCAGCAGCTTAGGGGACAGGGGAGATCAGCCCCAGCATTTT.

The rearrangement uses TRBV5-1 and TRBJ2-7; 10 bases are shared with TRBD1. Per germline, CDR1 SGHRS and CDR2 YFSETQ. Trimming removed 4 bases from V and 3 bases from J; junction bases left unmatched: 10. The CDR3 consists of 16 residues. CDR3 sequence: CASSPQPGQGYYEQYF. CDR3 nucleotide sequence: TGCGCCAGCAGCCCACAACCGGGACAGGGGTACTACGAGCAGTACTTC.

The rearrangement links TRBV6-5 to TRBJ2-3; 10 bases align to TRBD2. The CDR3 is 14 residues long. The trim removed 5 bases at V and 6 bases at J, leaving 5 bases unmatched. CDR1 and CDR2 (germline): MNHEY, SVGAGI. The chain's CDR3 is CASSQGSGRDTQYF. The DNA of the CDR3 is TGTGCCAGCAGTCAGGGTAGCGGGAGGGATACGCAGTATTTT.

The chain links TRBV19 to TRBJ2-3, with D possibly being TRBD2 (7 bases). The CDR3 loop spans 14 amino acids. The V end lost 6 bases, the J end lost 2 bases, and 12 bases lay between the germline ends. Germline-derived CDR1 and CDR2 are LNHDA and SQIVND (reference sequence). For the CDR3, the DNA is TGTGCCAGTAGGAAGGGGGGGAACACAGATACGCAGTATTTT. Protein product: CASRKGGNTDTQYF.

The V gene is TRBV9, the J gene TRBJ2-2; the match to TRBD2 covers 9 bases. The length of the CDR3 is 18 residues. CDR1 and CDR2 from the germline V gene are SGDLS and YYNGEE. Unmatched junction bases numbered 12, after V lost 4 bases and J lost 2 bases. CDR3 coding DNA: TGTGCCAGCAGCCCACGCTCTCTAGCGGGATCAAACACCGGGGAGCTGTTTTTT. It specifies CASSPRSLAGSNTGELFF.

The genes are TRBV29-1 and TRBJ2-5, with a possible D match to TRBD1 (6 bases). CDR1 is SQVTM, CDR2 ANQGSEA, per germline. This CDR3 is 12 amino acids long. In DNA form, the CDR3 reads TGCACCTACTCAGGGGTGGGAGAGACCCAGTACTTC. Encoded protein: CTYSGVGETQYF.